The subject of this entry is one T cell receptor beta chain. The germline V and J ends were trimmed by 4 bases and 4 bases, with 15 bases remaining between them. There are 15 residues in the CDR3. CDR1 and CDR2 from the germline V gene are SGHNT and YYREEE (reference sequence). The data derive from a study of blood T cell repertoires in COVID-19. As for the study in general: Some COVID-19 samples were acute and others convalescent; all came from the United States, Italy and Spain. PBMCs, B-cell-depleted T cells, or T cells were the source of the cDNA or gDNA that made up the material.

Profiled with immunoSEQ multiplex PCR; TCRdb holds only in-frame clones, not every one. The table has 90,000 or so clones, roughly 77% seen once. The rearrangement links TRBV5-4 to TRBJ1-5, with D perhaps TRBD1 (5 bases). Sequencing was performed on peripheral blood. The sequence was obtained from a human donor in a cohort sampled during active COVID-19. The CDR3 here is CASSEGGARNQPQHF. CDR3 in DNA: TGTGCCAGCAGCGAAGGAGGGGCACGAAATCAGCCCCAGCATTTT. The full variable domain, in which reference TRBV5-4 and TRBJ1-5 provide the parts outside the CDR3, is ETGVTQSPTHLIKTRGQQVTLRCSSQSGHNTVSWYQQALGQGPQFIFQYYREEENGRGNFPPRFSGLQFPNYSSELNVNALELDDSALYLCASSEGGARNQPQHFGDGTRLSIL.